This T cell receptor beta chain was retrieved from a study of a mutant IDH1 vaccine in newly diagnosed glioma. Overall study: Eight vaccinations were given in weeks 1, 3, 5, 7, 11, 15, 19 and 23. Following radiotherapy alone, or alongside temozolomide cycles, vaccination was started after an interval of 4-6 weeks. Earlier treatment was radiotherapy, temozolomide, or both, with most getting both.

V was clipped by 5 bases and J by 9 bases, with 17 bases between them. This CDR3 has 14 amino acids. CDR1 is SGHTA and CDR2 is FQGNSA in the germline V gene. TCRdb's table, derived via immunoSEQ multiplex PCR, lists solely in-frame clones and lacks some. Of about 25,000 clones listed, 65% to 85% are singletons. On this clone itself: The target antigen is unknown.

Sample time point: week 5, during vaccination. A single vaccine dose contained 300 ug of mutant IDH1 20-mer peptide, and topical imiquimod was used with it. The sequencing used PBMCs, collected from a glioma patient whose treatment included an IDH1 peptide vaccine. The clonotype originates from a man aged 40-55 years with glioma. The chain couples TRBV7-2 to TRBJ1-3; no clear D. The CDR3 sequence is CASSPEPRRPTIYF. Here the CDR3 DNA reads TGTGCCAGCAGCCCGGAACCCAGACGCCCCACCATATATTTT.